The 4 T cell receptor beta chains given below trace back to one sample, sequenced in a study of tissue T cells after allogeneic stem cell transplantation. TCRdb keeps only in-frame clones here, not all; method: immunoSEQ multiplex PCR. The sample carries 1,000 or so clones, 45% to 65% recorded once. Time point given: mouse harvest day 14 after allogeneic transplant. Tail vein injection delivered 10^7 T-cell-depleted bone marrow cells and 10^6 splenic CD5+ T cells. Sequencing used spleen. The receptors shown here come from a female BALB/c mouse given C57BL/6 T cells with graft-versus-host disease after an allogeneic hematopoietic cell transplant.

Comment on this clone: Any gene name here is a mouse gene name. Partial CDR3 DNA: TGTGCCAGCAGTCTGGACAGTTATGAACAGTAC. Translating it yields CASSLDSYEQY. In full, the CDR3 is CASSLDSYEQYF. This chain links TRBV26 with TRBJ2-7, with a possible D match to TRBD1 (5 bases). The CDR3 extends 1 residue past the end of the read, so its final part is completed from the germline J gene. V lost 2 bases and J lost 4, with 6 bases in between. Germline CDR1 reads KGHPV; CDR2 reads FQNQEV (reference sequence). CDR3 size: 12 residues.

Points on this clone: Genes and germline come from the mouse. CDR3 DNA, as far as it was read: TGTGCCAGCAGTTGGAGGACAGGGGACAACGAAAGATTATTT. Protein: CASSWRTGDNERLF. The whole CDR3 protein is CASSWRTGDNERLFF. The chain employs TRBV22 and TRBJ1-4; the table's D call, TRBD1, was not checked against the DNA. The read comes to an end 1 residue before the CDR3 does, leaving the germline J gene to fill in the end. TRBV22 is a listed pseudogene. The CDR3 extends over 15 amino acids.

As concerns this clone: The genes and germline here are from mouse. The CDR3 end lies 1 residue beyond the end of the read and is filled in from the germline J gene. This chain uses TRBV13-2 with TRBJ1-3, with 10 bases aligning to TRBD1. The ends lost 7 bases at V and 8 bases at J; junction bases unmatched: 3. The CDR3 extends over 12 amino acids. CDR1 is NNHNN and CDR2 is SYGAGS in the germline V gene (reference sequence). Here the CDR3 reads CASSGTGDTLYF. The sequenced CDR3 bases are TGTGCCAGCAGTGGGACAGGGGATACGCTCTAT.

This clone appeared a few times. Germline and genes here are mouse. The CDR3 sequence: CASSRQGENSDYTF. Partial CDR3 DNA: TGTGCCAGCAGTCGACAGGGGGAGAACTCCGACTACACC. This chain links TRBV19 with TRBJ1-2; 9 bases are shared with TRBD1. The read terminates 1 residue ahead of where the CDR3 ends, so the germline J gene completes it. Germline CDR1 is FNHDT and CDR2 is SITEND (reference sequence). The CDR3 is made up of 14 amino acids. V shed 4 bases, J shed 2 bases, and the junction held 3 bases outside the gene matches.